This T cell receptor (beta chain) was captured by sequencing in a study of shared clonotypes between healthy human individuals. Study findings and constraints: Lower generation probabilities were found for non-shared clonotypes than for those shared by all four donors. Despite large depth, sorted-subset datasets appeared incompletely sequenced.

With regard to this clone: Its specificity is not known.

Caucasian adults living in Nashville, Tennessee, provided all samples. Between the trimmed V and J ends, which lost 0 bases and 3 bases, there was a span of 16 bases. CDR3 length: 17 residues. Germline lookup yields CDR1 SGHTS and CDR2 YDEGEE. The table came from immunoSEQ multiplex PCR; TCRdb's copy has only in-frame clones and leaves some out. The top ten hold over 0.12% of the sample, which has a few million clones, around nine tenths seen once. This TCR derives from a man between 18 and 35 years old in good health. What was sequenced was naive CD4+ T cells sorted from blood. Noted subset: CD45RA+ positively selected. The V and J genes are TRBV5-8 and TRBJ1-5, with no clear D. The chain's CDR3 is CASSLVGPIVYNQPQHF. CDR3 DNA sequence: TGTGCCAGCAGCTTGGTTGGCCCGATTGTATACAATCAGCCCCAGCATTTT.